The 30 T cell receptor beta chains in this list originate from one sample, sequenced in a study of PD-L1 blockade in urothelial cancer. Time point specified: peripheral blood 6 weeks after treatment start. The data were produced by immunoSEQ multiplex PCR, yet TCRdb's version contains in-frame clones alone and is incomplete. The sample comprises approximately 93,000 clones, around 78% of which are singletons, and 8.4% rests with the top ten. Sequencing was performed on PBMCs, taken around atezolizumab (anti-PD-L1) treatment. All receptors come from a man between 65 and 85 years old with urothelial cancer.

The CDR3 region has the DNA TGTGCCAGCAGCTTAGGGTGGGCCTACCCCAACTTCTTC. Protein sequence: CASSLGWAYPNFF. The rearrangement uses TRBV7-9 and TRBJ2-1; D uncertain. The CDR3 contains 13 residues. Germline CDR1 reads SEHNR; CDR2 reads FQNEAQ (reference sequence). V lost 1 base, J lost 16 bases, and 17 bases lay in between.

CDR3 sequence (DNA): TGTGCCAGCAGGCCGCAAGGACAGAGCTCCTACGAGCAGTACTTC. This encodes CASRPQGQSSYEQYF. This chain links TRBV5-5 with TRBJ2-7, with a tentative D call TRBD1 (6 bases). Germline assignment: CDR1 SGHKS and CDR2 YYEKEE (reference sequence). V shed 5 bases and J shed 0 bases, with 15 bases lying between them. This CDR3 region has 15 residues.

This rearrangement joins TRBV28 to TRBJ2-6; no definite D call. There are 16 residues in the CDR3. V dropped 2 bases and J dropped 0 bases, with 8 bases sitting between them. Germline CDR1 is MDHEN and CDR2 is SYDVKM. In DNA form, the CDR3 reads TGTGCCAGCAGTTTAGCCAGAACCTCTGGGGCCAACGTCCTGACTTTC. It is translated as CASSLARTSGANVLTF.

The chain recombines TRBV9 with TRBJ1-1; a possible D gene is TRBD1 (5 bases). The CDR3 consists of 13 residues. Trimming pared 4 bases from V and 8 bases from J, leaving 15 bases between. Germline CDR1 reads SGDLS; CDR2 reads YYNGEE. The CDR3, as DNA: TGTGCCAGCAGCCCCCGGGGGGACCCCGAAGCTTTCTTT. Translation gives CASSPRGDPEAFF.

The chain is built from TRBV4-1 and TRBJ2-2; D may be TRBD1 (7 bases). Trimming took off 2 bases at V and 3 bases at J, with 16 bases between the two ends. This CDR3 is 17 amino acids long. CDR1 is MGHRA and CDR2 is YSYEKL in the germline V gene. CDR3 sequence (DNA): TGCGCCAGCAGCCAACCGGGCGGGACAGATTACACCGGGGAGCTGTTTTTT. Protein: CASSQPGGTDYTGELFF.

This chain connects TRBV27 to TRBJ2-1, with a weak D call TRBD2 (6 bases). Germline V gene data show CDR1 as MNHEY and CDR2 as SMNVEV (reference sequence). The CDR3 runs to 15 residues. V lost 3 bases and J lost 0, with 9 bases in between. The CDR3: CASSFGGDSYNEQFF. In nucleotides, the CDR3 is TGTGCCAGCAGTTTTGGCGGGGACTCCTACAATGAGCAGTTCTTC.

The chain uses TRBV5-1 and TRBJ2-3, with 7 bases lining up with TRBD1. Germline V gene lookup returns CDR1 SGHRS and CDR2 YFSETQ. The junction had 8 bases not matched to a gene; V was cut back by 5 bases and J by 2 bases. This CDR3 is built from 15 residues. CDR3 sequence reads: CASRLRDRLTDTQYF. The CDR3 coding sequence is TGCGCCAGCAGACTCCGGGACAGACTCACAGATACGCAGTATTTT.

CDR3 loop: CASRAGNADTQYF. The CDR3 DNA reads TGTGCCAGTAGAGCGGGAAACGCAGATACGCAGTATTTT. V usage is TRBV19 and J usage is TRBJ2-3; TRBD2 agrees at 7 bases. Germline CDR1 and CDR2: LNHDA and SQIVND (reference sequence). This CDR3 region has 13 residues. After removal of 6 bases from V and 4 bases from J, the junction contained 4 bases not matched to a gene.

This clone was seen only once. V gene TRBV19 combines with J gene TRBJ1-2; D gene unclear. Germline assignment: CDR1 LNHDA and CDR2 SQIVND (reference sequence). The germline V and J ends were trimmed by 4 bases and 2 bases, with 26 bases remaining between them. The CDR3 sequence is 19 residues long. The CDR3 coding sequence is TGTGCCAGTAGTACCCCATCGAGCGGGGAAATACGATCGAACTATGGCTACACCTTC. Translation gives CASSTPSSGEIRSNYGYTF. The whole variable domain, filled in from reference TRBV19 and TRBJ1-2, reads DGGITQSPKYLFRKEGQNVTLSCEQNLNHDAMYWYRQDPGQGLRLIYYSQIVNDFQKGDIAEGYSVSREKKESFPLTVTSAQKNPTAFYLCASSTPSSGEIRSNYGYTFGSGTRLTVV.

This chain links TRBV7-6 with TRBJ2-5; D not certain. The last part of the DNA fits TRBJ2-7 better; the J call may be wrong. The CDR3 sequence is 14 residues long. The germline CDR1 and CDR2 sequences are SGHVS and FNYEAQ. CDR3 DNA sequence: TGTGCCAGCAGCTTAGCCAGGAACTCCTACGAGCAGTACTTC. Translating gives CASSLARNSYEQYF.

This clone occurred once. The chain couples TRBV4-3 to TRBJ1-3; D not resolved. Germline V lookup: CDR1 LGHNA, CDR2 YSLEER. V was shortened by 0 bases and J by 4 bases, with 13 bases between the two germline ends. The CDR3 sequence is 16 residues long. The CDR3 loop reads CASSQDLNEQGNTIYF. The CDR3, as DNA: TGCGCCAGCAGCCAAGATTTGAACGAACAGGGAAACACCATATATTTT.

The J gene is TRBJ2-6, the V gene TRBV5-4; D is undetermined. This CDR3 has 18 residues. V was cut by 0 bases and J by 0 bases, with 13 bases left in between. Germline V gene data show CDR1 as SGHNT and CDR2 as YYREEE (reference sequence). The CDR3 sequence is CASSLVGSWASGANVLTF. The CDR3 coding sequence is TGTGCCAGCAGCTTGGTGGGCAGCTGGGCCTCTGGGGCCAACGTCCTGACTTTC.

The CDR3 sequence is CASSSGDEQFF. The CDR3 DNA follows: TGTGCCAGCAGCTCAGGGGATGAGCAGTTCTTC. This chain joins TRBV27 and TRBJ2-1, with D maybe TRBD1 (6 bases). V was clipped by 6 bases and J by 8 bases, with 8 bases between them. The germline CDR1 and CDR2 sequences are MNHEY and SMNVEV (reference sequence). The length of the CDR3 is 11 residues.

With respect to this clone: Germline is not matched at one junction end, which may reflect a read error. The genes are TRBV5-6 and TRBJ1-2, with D possibly matching TRBD1 (6 bases). From germline, CDR1 is SGHDT and CDR2 YYEEEE. The CDR3 is 14 residues long. The CDR3 loop is CAGSPRTENYGYTF. In DNA, the CDR3 is TGTGCCGGCAGCCCGAGGACAGAAAACTATGGCTACACCTTC.

The chain links TRBV13 to TRBJ2-1; perhaps TRBD2 as D (5 bases). The CDR3 spans 11 residues. V was shortened by 8 bases and J by 10 bases, with 12 bases between the two germline ends. CDR1 is PRHDT, CDR2 FYEKMQ, per germline (reference sequence). The CDR3 here is CASGRMREQFF. Written as DNA, the CDR3 is TGTGCCAGCGGGAGAATGCGGGAGCAGTTCTTC.

V usage is TRBV30 and J usage is TRBJ2-7; 14 nucleotides match TRBD2. This CDR3 has 16 amino acids. With 2 bases clipped from V and 5 bases from J, the junction kept 8 bases outside the gene matches. CDR1 GTSNPN and CDR2 SVGIG come from the germline V gene (reference sequence). The CDR3 DNA is TGTGCCTGGAGTTTAGGACTAGCGGGAGGCGGGGACGAGCAGTACTTC. Translating it yields CAWSLGLAGGGDEQYF.

This chain links TRBV5-6 with TRBJ1-5, with 7 bases fitting TRBD1. Germline V gene data show CDR1 as SGHDT and CDR2 as YYEEEE. J lost 3 bases, V lost 1 base, and 16 bases had no gene match. This CDR3 has 19 amino acids. Here the CDR3 DNA reads TGTGCCAGCAGCTTGACAAAAACTCGACAGGGAACTTACAATCAGCCCCAGCATTTT. Amino acids: CASSLTKTRQGTYNQPQHF. Using reference TRBV5-6 and TRBJ1-5 for the parts outside the CDR3, the full variable domain is DAGVTQSPTHLIKTRGQQVTLRCSPKSGHDTVSWYQQALGQGPQFIFQYYEEEERQRGNFPDRFSGHQFPNYSSELNVNALLLGDSALYLCASSLTKTRQGTYNQPQHFGDGTRLSIL.

The chain has TRBV7-2 and TRBJ2-5; TRBD1 aligns across 7 bases. This CDR3 spans 14 amino acids. Germline CDR1 and CDR2: SGHTA and FQGNSA. The J segment lost 3 bases and the V segment lost 3 bases, leaving 4 bases of the junction unmatched. This chain's CDR3 is CASSFGTAEETQYF. The CDR3 DNA sequence: TGTGCCAGCAGCTTCGGGACAGCCGAAGAGACCCAGTACTTC.

This clone has just one count. The rearrangement joins TRBV28 to TRBJ2-1, with TRBD2 identical over 7 bases. Germline CDR1 and CDR2: MDHEN and SYDVKM. This CDR3 spans 19 amino acids. Trimming removed 5 bases from V and 0 bases from J; junction bases left unmatched: 16. The CDR3 sequence is CASSPTGRPHGSSYNEQFF. CDR3 bases: TGTGCCAGCAGTCCAACCGGGAGGCCCCACGGGAGCTCCTACAATGAGCAGTTCTTC.

The chain has TRBV6-6 and TRBJ2-7; D possibly corresponds to TRBD1 (6 bases). With 4 bases removed from V and 2 bases from J, the gap between germline ends came to 12 bases. Germline values: CDR1 MNHNY, CDR2 SVGAGI (reference sequence). The CDR3 runs to 14 residues. In DNA form, the CDR3 reads TGTGCCAGCAGTTTTAGTCAGGGGACCTACGAGCAGTACTTC. Translating gives CASSFSQGTYEQYF.

V usage is TRBV21-1 and J usage is TRBJ1-5. TRBV21-1 is classified as a pseudogene. The CDR3 length is 15 residues. CDR3 protein: CASSPGEQAHWPQHF. DNA of the CDR3: TGTGCCAGCAGCCCGGGAGAACAGGCCCATTGGCCCCAGCATTTT.

CDR3 region: CASRIGLAVNTGELFF. In DNA, the CDR3 is TGTGCCAGCAGGATAGGACTAGCGGTGAACACCGGGGAGCTGTTTTTT. The genes are TRBV11-3 and TRBJ2-2; TRBD2 aligns across 10 bases. The CDR3 spans 16 residues. V shed 6 bases and J 1 base; nucleotides not matched to a gene: 5. CDR1 and CDR2 from the germline V gene are SGHNT and YENEEA.

The chain is built from TRBV27 and TRBJ2-7; 12 bases fit TRBD2. Trimming at V came to 1 base and at J to 7 bases, leaving 8 bases not matched to a gene. This CDR3 is 16 amino acids long. Looked up from germline, CDR1 is MNHEY and CDR2 is SMNVEV (reference sequence). The CDR3 loop is CASSLFASGGAGEQYF. As DNA, the CDR3 is TGTGCCAGCAGTTTATTCGCTAGCGGGGGGGCAGGAGAGCAGTACTTC.

V and J are TRBV10-1 and TRBJ2-1; D remains ambiguous. The V and J ends lost 5 bases and 9 bases respectively, with 11 bases between them. In germline, CDR1 is WNHNN, CDR2 SYGVQD (reference sequence). CDR3 length: 12 residues. DNA for the CDR3: TGCGCCAGCAGTAACAGCTTTGGTGAGCAGTTCTTC. It is translated as CASSNSFGEQFF.

The CDR3 DNA follows: TGTGCCAGCAGCCAAGACAGGGATCATGGCTACACCTTC. This sequence encodes CASSQDRDHGYTF. The chain is built from TRBV16 and TRBJ1-2; 7 positions agree with TRBD1. The germline V gene encodes CDR1 KGHSY and CDR2 FQNENV. V lost 2 bases to trimming and J lost 6 bases; unmatched junction nucleotides: 3. CDR3 length: 13 amino acids.

Note on this clone: An end of the junction does not agree with germline; a read error may underlie this. The chain is built from TRBV6-6 and TRBJ1-5; D remains unclear. The CDR3 runs to 9 residues. In germline, CDR1 is MNHNY, CDR2 SVGAGI (reference sequence). The CDR3 nucleotides are TGTGCCACACCCCCGACCCAGGATTTT. Amino acids: CATPPTQDF.

The chain carries TRBV19 and TRBJ1-1; 8 bases match TRBD1. The germline V gene has CDR1 LNHDA and CDR2 SQIVND (reference sequence). With 5 bases clipped from V and 4 bases from J, the junction kept 12 bases outside the gene matches. This CDR3 spans 16 amino acids. The chain's CDR3 is CASSPWTGSLGTEAFF. The CDR3 DNA sequence: TGTGCCAGTAGTCCTTGGACAGGGTCGCTTGGCACTGAAGCTTTCTTT.

CDR3 sequence: CASSLGNRDYEQYF. The DNA for the CDR3 is TGTGCCAGCAGCTTAGGTAACAGGGACTACGAGCAGTACTTC. The chain combines TRBV11-2 with TRBJ2-7, with a possible D match to TRBD1 (6 bases). V lost 1 base to trimming and J lost 3 bases, with 10 bases between them. CDR3 length equals 14 residues. Germline lookup yields CDR1 SGHAT and CDR2 FQNNGV. Filled out from reference TRBV11-2 and TRBJ2-7, the complete variable domain reads EAGVAQSPRYKIIEKRQSVAFWCNPISGHATLYWYQQILGQGPKLLIQFQNNGVVDDSQLPKDRFSAERLKGVDSTLKIQPAKLEDSAVYLCASSLGNRDYEQYFGPGTRLTVT.

The chain carries TRBV21-1 and TRBJ2-7; the table calls TRBD2, which could not be checked here. TRBV21-1 is termed a pseudogene. The CDR3 loop spans 15 amino acids. The CDR3 DNA sequence: TGTGCCAGCAGCAAACCCGGTAGCGGGAGCTACGAGCAGTACTTC. Protein sequence: CASSKPGSGSYEQYF.

The V and J genes are TRBV10-2 and TRBJ1-1; D is uncertain. V was cut by 3 bases and J by 10 bases, with 9 bases left in between. The CDR3 is 11 amino acids. The germline gives CDR1 WSHSY, CDR2 SAAADI. The CDR3 loop is CASSDGVRAFF. The CDR3 nucleotides read TGCGCCAGCAGTGACGGGGTCAGAGCTTTCTTT.